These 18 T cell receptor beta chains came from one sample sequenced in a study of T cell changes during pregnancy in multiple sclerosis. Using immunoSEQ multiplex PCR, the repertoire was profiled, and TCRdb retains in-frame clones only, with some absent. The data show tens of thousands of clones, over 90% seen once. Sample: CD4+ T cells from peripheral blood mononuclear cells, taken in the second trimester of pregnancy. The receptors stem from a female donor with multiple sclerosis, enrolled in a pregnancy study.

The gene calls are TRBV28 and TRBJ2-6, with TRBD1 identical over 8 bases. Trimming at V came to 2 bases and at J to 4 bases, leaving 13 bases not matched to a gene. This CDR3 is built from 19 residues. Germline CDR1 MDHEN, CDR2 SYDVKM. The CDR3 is CASSLSYRGFFSGANVLTF. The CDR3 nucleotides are TGTGCCAGCAGTTTAAGTTACAGGGGGTTTTTCTCGGGGGCCAACGTCCTGACTTTC.

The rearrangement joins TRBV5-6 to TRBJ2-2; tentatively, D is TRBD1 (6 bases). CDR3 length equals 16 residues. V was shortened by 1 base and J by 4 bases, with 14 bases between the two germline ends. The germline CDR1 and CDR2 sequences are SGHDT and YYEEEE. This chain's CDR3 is CASSLPLDSFTGELFF. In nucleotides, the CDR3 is TGTGCCAGCAGCTTGCCCTTGGACAGCTTCACCGGGGAGCTGTTTTTT.

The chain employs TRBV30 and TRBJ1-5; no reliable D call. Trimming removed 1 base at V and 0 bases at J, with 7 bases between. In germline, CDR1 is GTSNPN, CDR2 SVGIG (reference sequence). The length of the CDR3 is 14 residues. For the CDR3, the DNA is TGTGCCTGGAGTGAACTTTATAGCAATCAGCCCCAGCATTTT. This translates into CAWSELYSNQPQHF.

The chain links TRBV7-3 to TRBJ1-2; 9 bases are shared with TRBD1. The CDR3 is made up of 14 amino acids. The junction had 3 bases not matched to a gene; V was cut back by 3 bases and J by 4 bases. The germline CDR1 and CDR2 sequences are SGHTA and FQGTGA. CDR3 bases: TGTGCCAGCAGCTTCCGGGACAGGGTCTATGGCTACACCTTC. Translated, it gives CASSFRDRVYGYTF.

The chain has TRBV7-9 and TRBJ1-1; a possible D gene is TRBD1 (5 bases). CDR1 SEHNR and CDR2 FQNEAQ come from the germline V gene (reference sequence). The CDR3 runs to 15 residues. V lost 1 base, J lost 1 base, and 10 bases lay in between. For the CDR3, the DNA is TGTGCCAGCAGCTTAGGAGGACACCCGAACACTGAAGCTTTCTTT. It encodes CASSLGGHPNTEAFF.

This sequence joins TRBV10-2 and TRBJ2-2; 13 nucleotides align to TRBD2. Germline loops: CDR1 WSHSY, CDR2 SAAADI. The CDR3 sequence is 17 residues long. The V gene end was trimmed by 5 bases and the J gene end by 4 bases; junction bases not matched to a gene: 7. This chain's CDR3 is CASSQTSGGPGTGELFF. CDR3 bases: TGCGCCAGCAGTCAGACTAGCGGGGGGCCCGGCACCGGGGAGCTGTTTTTT.

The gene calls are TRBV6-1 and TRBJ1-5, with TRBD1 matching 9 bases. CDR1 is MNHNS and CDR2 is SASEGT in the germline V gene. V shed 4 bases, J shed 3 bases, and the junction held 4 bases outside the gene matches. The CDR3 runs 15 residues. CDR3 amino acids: CASSGDRVDNQPQHF. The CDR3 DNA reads TGTGCCAGCAGTGGGGACAGGGTCGACAATCAGCCCCAGCATTTT.

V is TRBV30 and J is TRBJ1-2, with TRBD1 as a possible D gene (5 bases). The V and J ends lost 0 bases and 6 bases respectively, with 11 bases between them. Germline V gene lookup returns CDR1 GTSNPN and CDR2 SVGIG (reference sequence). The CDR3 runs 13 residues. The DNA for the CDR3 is TGTGCCTGGAGTGTACTCGGGGGAAATGGCTACACCTTC. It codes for CAWSVLGGNGYTF.

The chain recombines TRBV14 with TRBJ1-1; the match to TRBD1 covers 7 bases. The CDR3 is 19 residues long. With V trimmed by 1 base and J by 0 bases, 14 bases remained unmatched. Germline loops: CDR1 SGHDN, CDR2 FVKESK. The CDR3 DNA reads TGTGCCAGCAGCCAAGCGCGTGGGGACAGCCCTAAAATGAACACTGAAGCTTTCTTT. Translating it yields CASSQARGDSPKMNTEAFF. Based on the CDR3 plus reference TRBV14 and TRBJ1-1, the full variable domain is EAGVTQFPSHSVIEKGQTVTLRCDPISGHDNLYWYRRVMGKEIKFLLHFVKESKQDESGMPNNRFLAERTGGTYSTLKVQPAELEDSGVYFCASSQARGDSPKMNTEAFFGQGTRLTVV.

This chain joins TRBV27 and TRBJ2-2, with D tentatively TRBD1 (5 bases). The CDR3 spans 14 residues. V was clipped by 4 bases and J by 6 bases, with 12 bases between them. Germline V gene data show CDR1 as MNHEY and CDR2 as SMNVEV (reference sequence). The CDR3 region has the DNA TGTGCCAGCAGTTCGACGCAGGGTGCCGGGGAGCTGTTTTTT. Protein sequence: CASSSTQGAGELFF.

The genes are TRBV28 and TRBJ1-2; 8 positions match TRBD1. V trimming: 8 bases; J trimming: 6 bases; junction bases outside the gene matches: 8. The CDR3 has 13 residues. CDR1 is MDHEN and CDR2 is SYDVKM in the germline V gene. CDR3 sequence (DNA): TGTGCCAGCCGGCGCCAGGGGGCGGATGGCTACACCTTC. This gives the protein CASRRQGADGYTF.

CDR3 coding DNA: TGTGCCAGCAGTGGCGCGGGGTACGAGCAGTACTTC. Translating gives CASSGAGYEQYF. The gene calls are TRBV2 and TRBJ2-7, with D perhaps matching TRBD2 (6 bases). CDR3 size: 12 residues. Germline-derived CDR1 and CDR2 are SNHLY and FYNNEI. Trimming removed 4 bases at V and 4 bases at J, with 8 bases between.

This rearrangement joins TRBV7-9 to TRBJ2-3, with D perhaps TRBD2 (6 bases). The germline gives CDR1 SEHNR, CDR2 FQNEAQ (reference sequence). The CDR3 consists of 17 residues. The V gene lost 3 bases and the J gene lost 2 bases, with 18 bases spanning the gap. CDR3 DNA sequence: TGTGCCAGCAGCTTTGGTGGGTCTAGCGACCACACAGATACGCAGTATTTT. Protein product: CASSFGGSSDHTDTQYF.

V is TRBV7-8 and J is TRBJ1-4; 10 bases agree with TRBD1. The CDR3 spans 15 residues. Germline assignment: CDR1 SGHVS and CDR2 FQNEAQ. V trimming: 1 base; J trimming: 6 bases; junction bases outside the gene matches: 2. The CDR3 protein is CASSLDGTGDEKLFF. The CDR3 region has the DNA TGTGCCAGCAGCTTAGATGGGACAGGGGATGAAAAACTGTTTTTT.

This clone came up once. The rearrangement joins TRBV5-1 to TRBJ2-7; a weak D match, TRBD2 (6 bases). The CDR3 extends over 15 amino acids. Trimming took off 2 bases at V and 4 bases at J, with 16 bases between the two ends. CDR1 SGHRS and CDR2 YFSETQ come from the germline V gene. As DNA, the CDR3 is TGCGCCAGCAGCTTTAACGGCGGGGAGGCATACGAGCAGTACTTC. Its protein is CASSFNGGEAYEQYF. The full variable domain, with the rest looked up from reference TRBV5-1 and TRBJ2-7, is KAGVTQTPRYLIKTRGQQVTLSCSPISGHRSVSWYQQTPGQGLQFLFEYFSETQRNKGNFPGRFSGRQFSNSRSEMNVSTLELGDSALYLCASSFNGGEAYEQYFGPGTRLTVT.

This CDR3 reads CAWSGGGSDAFF. As DNA, the CDR3 is TGTGCCTGGAGTGGAGGGGGCAGTGACGCTTTCTTT. V usage is TRBV30 and J usage is TRBJ1-1; 7 bases are shared with TRBD1. The length of the CDR3 is 12 residues. Germline V gene sequence: CDR1 GTSNPN, CDR2 SVGIG (reference sequence). With 1 base clipped from V and 11 bases from J, the junction kept 7 bases outside the gene matches.

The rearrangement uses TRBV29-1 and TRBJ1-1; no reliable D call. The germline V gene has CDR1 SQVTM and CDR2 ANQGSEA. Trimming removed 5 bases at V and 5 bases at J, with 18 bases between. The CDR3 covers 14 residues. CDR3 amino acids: CSVFSWRGGTEAFF. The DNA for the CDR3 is TGCAGCGTTTTCTCTTGGCGGGGAGGGACTGAAGCTTTCTTT.

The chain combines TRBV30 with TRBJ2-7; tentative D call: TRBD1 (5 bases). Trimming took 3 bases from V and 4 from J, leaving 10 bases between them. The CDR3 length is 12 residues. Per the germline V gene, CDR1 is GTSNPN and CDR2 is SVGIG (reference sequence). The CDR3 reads CAWSPTEYEQYF. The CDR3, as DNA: TGTGCCTGGAGCCCGACAGAATACGAGCAGTACTTC.